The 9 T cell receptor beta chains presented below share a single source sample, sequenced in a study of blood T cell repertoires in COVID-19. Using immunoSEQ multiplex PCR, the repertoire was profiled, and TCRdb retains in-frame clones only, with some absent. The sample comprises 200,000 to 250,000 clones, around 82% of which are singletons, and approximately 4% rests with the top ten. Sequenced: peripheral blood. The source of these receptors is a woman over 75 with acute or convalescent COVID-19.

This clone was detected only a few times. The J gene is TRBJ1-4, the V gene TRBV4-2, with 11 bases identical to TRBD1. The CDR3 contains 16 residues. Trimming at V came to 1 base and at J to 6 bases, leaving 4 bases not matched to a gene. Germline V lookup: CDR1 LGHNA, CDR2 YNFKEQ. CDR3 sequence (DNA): TGTGCCAGCAGCCAAGCAACGGACAGGGGGCATGAAAAACTGTTTTTT. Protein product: CASSQATDRGHEKLFF.

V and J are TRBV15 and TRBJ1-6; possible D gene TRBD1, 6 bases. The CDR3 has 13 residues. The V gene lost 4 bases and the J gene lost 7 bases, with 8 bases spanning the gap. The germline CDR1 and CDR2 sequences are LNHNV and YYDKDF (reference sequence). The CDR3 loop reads CATSTGVNSPLHF. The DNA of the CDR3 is TGTGCCACCAGCACAGGGGTGAATTCACCCCTCCACTTT.

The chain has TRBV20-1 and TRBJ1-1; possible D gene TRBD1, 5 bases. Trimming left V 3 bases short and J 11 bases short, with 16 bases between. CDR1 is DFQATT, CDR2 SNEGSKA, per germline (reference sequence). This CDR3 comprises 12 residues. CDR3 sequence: CSASREGLDAFF. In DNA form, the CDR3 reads TGCAGTGCTAGTAGGGAGGGGTTGGACGCTTTCTTT.

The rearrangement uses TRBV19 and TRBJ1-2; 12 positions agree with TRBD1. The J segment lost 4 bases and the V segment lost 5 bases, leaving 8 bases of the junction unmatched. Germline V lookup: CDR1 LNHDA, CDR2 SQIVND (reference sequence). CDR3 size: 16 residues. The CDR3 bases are TGTGCCAGTAGTGTCGGGACAGGGGGCTGGAGCTATGGCTACACCTTC. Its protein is CASSVGTGGWSYGYTF. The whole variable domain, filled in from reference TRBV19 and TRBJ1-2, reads DGGITQSPKYLFRKEGQNVTLSCEQNLNHDAMYWYRQDPGQGLRLIYYSQIVNDFQKGDIAEGYSVSREKKESFPLTVTSAQKNPTAFYLCASSVGTGGWSYGYTFGSGTRLTVV.

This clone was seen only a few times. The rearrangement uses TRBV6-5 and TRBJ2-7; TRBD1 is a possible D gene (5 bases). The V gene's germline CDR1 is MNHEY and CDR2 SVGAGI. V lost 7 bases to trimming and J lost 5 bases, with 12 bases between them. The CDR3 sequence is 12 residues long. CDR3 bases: TGTGCCAGCACCAGGGTCCGGGACGAGCAGTACTTC. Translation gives CASTRVRDEQYF.

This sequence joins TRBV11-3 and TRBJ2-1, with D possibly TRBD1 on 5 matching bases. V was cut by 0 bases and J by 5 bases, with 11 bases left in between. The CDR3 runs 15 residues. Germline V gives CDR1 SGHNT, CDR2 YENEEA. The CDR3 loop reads CASSLDQGQHNEQFF. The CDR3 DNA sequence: TGTGCCAGCAGCTTAGATCAGGGTCAGCACAATGAGCAGTTCTTC.

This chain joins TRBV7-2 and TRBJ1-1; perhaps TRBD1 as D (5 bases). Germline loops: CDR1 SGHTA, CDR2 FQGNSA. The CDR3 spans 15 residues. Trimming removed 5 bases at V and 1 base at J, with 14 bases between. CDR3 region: CASSAVITGNTEAFF. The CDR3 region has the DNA TGTGCCAGCAGCGCCGTTATTACAGGGAACACTGAAGCTTTCTTT.

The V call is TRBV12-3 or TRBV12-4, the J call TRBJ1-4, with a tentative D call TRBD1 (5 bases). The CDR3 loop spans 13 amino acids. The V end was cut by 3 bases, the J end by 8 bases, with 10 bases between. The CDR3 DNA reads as TGTGCCAGCAGTTTCGGGGGAAGGGAAAAACTGTTTTTT. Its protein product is CASSFGGREKLFF.

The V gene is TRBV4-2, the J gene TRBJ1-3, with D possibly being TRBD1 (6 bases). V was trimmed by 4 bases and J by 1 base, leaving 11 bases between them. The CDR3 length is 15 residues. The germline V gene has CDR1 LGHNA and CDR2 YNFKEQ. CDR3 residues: CASSPGHLSGNTIYF. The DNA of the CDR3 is TGTGCCAGCAGCCCGGGACACTTGTCTGGAAACACCATATATTTT.